These 14 T cell receptor beta chains were all obtained from the same sample, sequenced in a study of OX40 agonist ivuxolimab in advanced cancers. The assay was immunoSEQ multiplex PCR, and TCRdb's table has in-frame clones only and misses some. This table holds about 150,000 clones, 85% to 95% found once. Sequencing was performed on CD4+ or CD8+ T cells sorted from blood, taken in a trial of the OX40 agonist ivuxolimab. The origin of the receptors is an adult with an advanced solid tumor such as melanoma, head and neck, liver or kidney cancer.

The rearrangement joins TRBV14 to TRBJ2-1; D tentatively fits TRBD1 or TRBD2 (5 bases each). V was cut by 0 bases and J by 5 bases, with 11 bases left in between. Germline loops: CDR1 SGHDN, CDR2 FVKESK. This CDR3 comprises 15 residues. The CDR3 reads CASSQEGVANNEQFF. The CDR3 coding sequence is TGTGCCAGCAGCCAAGAGGGGGTGGCCAACAATGAGCAGTTCTTC.

This clone is a singleton in its sample. J is TRBJ1-1 and V is TRBV6-6; D is unclear. The CDR3 contains 13 residues. Germline V gene sequence: CDR1 MNHNY, CDR2 SVGAGI (reference sequence). The V end lost 10 bases, the J end lost 6 bases, and 18 bases lay between the germline ends. The CDR3: CATAWELEAEAFF. CDR3 coding DNA: TGTGCCACGGCCTGGGAGTTGGAGGCTGAAGCTTTCTTT.

This clone was counted a single time. The J gene is TRBJ2-5, the V gene TRBV27; the D gene could be TRBD1 or TRBD2 (7 bases each). The CDR3 loop spans 15 amino acids. From germline, CDR1 is MNHEY and CDR2 SMNVEV (reference sequence). V lost 4 bases and J lost 5, with 17 bases in between. The chain's CDR3 is CASSSPQGGWETQYF. As DNA, the CDR3 is TGTGCCAGCAGTTCCCCCCAGGGGGGGTGGGAGACCCAGTACTTC.

The rearrangement uses TRBV9 and TRBJ2-3; TRBD2 aligns across 10 bases. Trimming cost V 0 bases and J 5 bases; bases outside gene matches: 9. The CDR3 length is 17 residues. Germline-derived CDR1 and CDR2 are SGDLS and YYNGEE. CDR3 in amino acids: CASSVGARLAGGDTQYF. CDR3 bases: TGTGCCAGCAGCGTAGGGGCACGACTAGCGGGTGGAGATACGCAGTATTTT.

This sequence joins TRBV7-2 and TRBJ2-1, with D possibly being TRBD2 (5 bases). Trimming took off 5 bases at V and 3 bases at J, with 17 bases between the two ends. CDR1 and CDR2 (germline): SGHTA, FQGNSA. CDR3 size: 16 residues. CDR3 DNA: TGTGCCAGCAGCACCGAGGGTTCCTCATACTACAATGAGCAGTTCTTC. This codes for CASSTEGSSYYNEQFF.

The chain links TRBV5-1 to TRBJ2-2; 7 positions agree with TRBD1. The CDR3 sequence is 15 residues long. The junction had 6 bases not matched to a gene; V was cut back by 7 bases and J by 0 bases. Germline V CDR1 and CDR2: SGHRS, YFSETQ. CDR3 sequence: CASRGGASNTGELFF. The DNA for the CDR3 is TGCGCCAGCCGAGGGGGCGCCTCGAACACCGGGGAGCTGTTTTTT. Full variable domain (missing parts from reference TRBV5-1 and TRBJ2-2): KAGVTQTPRYLIKTRGQQVTLSCSPISGHRSVSWYQQTPGQGLQFLFEYFSETQRNKGNFPGRFSGRQFSNSRSEMNVSTLELGDSALYLCASRGGASNTGELFFGEGSRLTVL.

The chain couples TRBV10-3 to TRBJ2-6; the match to TRBD1 covers 8 bases. This CDR3 is built from 16 residues. Germline V CDR1 and CDR2: ENHRY, SYGVKD. The junction had 4 bases not matched to a gene; V was cut back by 6 bases and J by 0 bases. CDR3 nucleotide sequence: TGTGCCATCAGCGGGACAGGAGGCTCTGGGGCCAACGTCCTGACTTTC. Its translation is CAISGTGGSGANVLTF.

V is TRBV9 and J is TRBJ2-1, with no clear D. Germline V CDR1 and CDR2: SGDLS, YYNGEE. The CDR3 extends over 11 amino acids. The V gene lost 0 bases and the J gene lost 9 bases, with 4 bases spanning the gap. The CDR3 DNA reads as TGTGCCAGCAGCGTAGTGAGTGAGCAGTTCTTC. Residues: CASSVVSEQFF.

In DNA, the CDR3 is TGTGCCAGTAGTATGGTAGGCAAGTCCTACGAGCAGTACTTC. Translation: CASSMVGKSYEQYF. This rearrangement joins TRBV19 to TRBJ2-7; D call uncertain. CDR3 length: 14 residues. V lost 3 bases and J lost 1, with 10 bases in between. In germline, CDR1 is LNHDA, CDR2 SQIVND (reference sequence). Filled out from reference TRBV19 and TRBJ2-7, the complete variable domain reads DGGITQSPKYLFRKEGQNVTLSCEQNLNHDAMYWYRQDPGQGLRLIYYSQIVNDFQKGDIAEGYSVSREKKESFPLTVTSAQKNPTAFYLCASSMVGKSYEQYFGPGTRLTVT.

This clone appeared a single time. This chain links TRBV18 with TRBJ1-6; D ambiguous. The CDR3 has 16 residues. The germline V and J ends were trimmed by 1 base and 5 bases, with 12 bases remaining between them. Germline V CDR1 and CDR2: KGHSH, LQKENI. CDR3 sequence reads: CASSPHIPANNSPLHF. The CDR3 DNA reads TGTGCCAGCTCACCACATATACCCGCGAATAATTCACCCCTCCACTTT.

This chain links TRBV2 with TRBJ2-3; possible D gene TRBD1, 6 bases. Germline V CDR1 and CDR2: SNHLY, FYNNEI. This CDR3 is built from 19 residues. V lost 3 bases and J lost 0, with 22 bases in between. The CDR3 DNA reads TGTGCCAGCAGTGATCCCCCTTACGACAGGTCCTCTAGCACAGATACGCAGTATTTT. Translating it yields CASSDPPYDRSSSTDTQYF.

The chain is built from TRBV6-5 and TRBJ2-1; D might be TRBD2 (5 bases). The CDR3 has 15 residues. V lost 10 bases and J lost 4, with 20 bases in between. Germline CDR1 is MNHEY and CDR2 is SVGAGI. In nucleotides, the CDR3 is TGTGCCACCCTGAAGCGCCGGGAAATATACAATGAGCAGTTCTTC. Amino acids: CATLKRREIYNEQFF.

This chain connects TRBV5-4 to TRBJ2-1; 11 bases are a match to TRBD2. V trimming: 0 bases; J trimming: 5 bases; junction bases outside the gene matches: 4. The CDR3 consists of 16 residues. The V gene's germline CDR1 is SGHNT and CDR2 YYREEE (reference sequence). The CDR3 DNA reads TGTGCCAGCAGCTTGGCTAGCGGGGGGACAAACAATGAGCAGTTCTTC. Residues: CASSLASGGTNNEQFF.

CDR3 loop: CASTGRALGEKLFF. As DNA, the CDR3 is TGTGCCAGCACAGGGAGGGCCTTGGGAGAAAAACTGTTTTTT. This sequence joins TRBV6-5 and TRBJ1-4; maybe TRBD1 (5 bases). This CDR3 has 14 residues. The germline gives CDR1 MNHEY, CDR2 SVGAGI. Trimming cost V 7 bases and J 8 bases, with 17 bases left between them.